This T cell receptor beta chain was sequenced for a study of blood T cell repertoires in COVID-19. Only in-frame clones appear in the TCRdb table, and some are missing; sequencing was by immunoSEQ multiplex PCR. Of a few hundred thousand clones detected, 85% to 90% appear once; the ten largest clones hold about 4%. In germline, CDR1 is MNHEY, CDR2 SVGAGI. Between the trimmed V and J ends, which lost 7 bases and 0 bases, there was a span of 15 bases. CDR3 length: 15 residues. V and J are TRBV6-5 and TRBJ1-1; D call uncertain. This sequence originates from a man aged 25-45 years who had recovered from COVID-19. The source material was PBMCs or T cells enriched from blood (not recorded which). The CDR3 region is CASTIGKLMNTEAFF. The CDR3 DNA reads TGTGCCAGCACTATCGGAAAACTAATGAACACTGAAGCTTTCTTT.